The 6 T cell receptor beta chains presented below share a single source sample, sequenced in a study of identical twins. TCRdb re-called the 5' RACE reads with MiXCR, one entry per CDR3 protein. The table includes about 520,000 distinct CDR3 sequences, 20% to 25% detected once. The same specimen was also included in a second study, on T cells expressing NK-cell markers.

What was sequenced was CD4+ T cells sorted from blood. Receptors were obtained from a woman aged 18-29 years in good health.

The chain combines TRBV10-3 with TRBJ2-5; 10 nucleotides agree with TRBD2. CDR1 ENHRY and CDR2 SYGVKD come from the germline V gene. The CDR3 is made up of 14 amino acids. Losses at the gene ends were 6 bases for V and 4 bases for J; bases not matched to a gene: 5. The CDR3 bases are TGTGCCATCAGCTTAGCGGGAGGACGAGAGACCCAGTACTTC. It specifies CAISLAGGRETQYF.

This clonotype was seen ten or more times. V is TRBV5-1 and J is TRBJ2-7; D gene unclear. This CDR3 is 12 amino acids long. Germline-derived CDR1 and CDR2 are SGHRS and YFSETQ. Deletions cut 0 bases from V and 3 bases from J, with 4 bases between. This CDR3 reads CASSLEGYEQYF. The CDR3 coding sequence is TGCGCCAGCAGCTTGGAGGGCTACGAGCAGTACTTC.

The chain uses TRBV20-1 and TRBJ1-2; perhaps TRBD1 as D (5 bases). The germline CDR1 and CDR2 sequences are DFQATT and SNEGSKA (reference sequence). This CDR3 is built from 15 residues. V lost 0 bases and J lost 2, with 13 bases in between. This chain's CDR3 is CSARDNRDGNYGYTF. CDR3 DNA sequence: TGCAGTGCTAGAGACAACCGGGACGGGAACTATGGCTACACCTTC.

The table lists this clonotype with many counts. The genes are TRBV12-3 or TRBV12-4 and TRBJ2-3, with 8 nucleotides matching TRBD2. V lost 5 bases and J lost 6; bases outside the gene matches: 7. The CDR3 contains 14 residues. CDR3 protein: CASSPSGRRDTQYF. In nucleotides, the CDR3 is TGTGCCAGCAGTCCTAGCGGGCGCCGTGATACGCAGTATTTT.

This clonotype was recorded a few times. CDR3 loop: CASSYTRQGGSPLHF. The CDR3 DNA sequence: TGTGCCAGCAGCTATACTAGACAGGGAGGCTCACCCCTCCACTTT. V gene TRBV9 combines with J gene TRBJ1-6; TRBD1 matches 7 bases. The CDR3 length is 15 residues. Germline trimming cut 4 bases from V and 10 bases from J; bases unmatched to any gene: 11. The germline CDR1 and CDR2 sequences are SGDLS and YYNGEE.

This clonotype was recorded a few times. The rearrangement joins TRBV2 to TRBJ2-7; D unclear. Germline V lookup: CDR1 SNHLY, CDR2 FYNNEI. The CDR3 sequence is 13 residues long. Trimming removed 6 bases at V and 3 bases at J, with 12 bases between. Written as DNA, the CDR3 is TGTGCCAGCAGGCCAGACATTGACTACGAGCAGTACTTC. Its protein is CASRPDIDYEQYF. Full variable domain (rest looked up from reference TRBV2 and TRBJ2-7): EPEVTQTPSHQVTQMGQEVILRCVPISNHLYFYWYRQILGQKVEFLVSFYNNEISEKSEIFDDQFSVERPDGSNFTLKIRSTKLEDSAMYFCASRPDIDYEQYFGPGTRLTVT.